The clone carrying this T cell receptor beta chain showed up just a few times. Its antigen is as yet unknown. The source of the sample is a study of T cell clones after liver transplantation. Study overall: Graft-donor-reactive sequences were compared with third-party-reactive TCRbeta sequences from pre-transplant mixed lymphocyte reactions.

Study-wide results and caveats: Graft donor-reactive T cells may have migrated into the graft rather than being deleted.

The table came from immunoSEQ multiplex PCR; TCRdb's copy has only in-frame clones and leaves some out. Of around 80,000 clones in the sample, about 82% were seen once. The CDR3 totals 17 residues. The ends were cut back, 0 bases at V and 3 bases at J, with 17 bases in the middle. Germline CDR1 and CDR2: LGHNA and YSLEER. The V gene is TRBV4-3, the J gene TRBJ1-2, with TRBD1 as a possible D gene (6 bases). The source is a human patient who received a liver transplant. Certain T cells may be donor cells from the graft. The sample in question was CD4+ T cells from blood, obtained just over 45 months after liver transplant. For the CDR3, the DNA is TGCGCCAGCAGCCAAGATTGGAGGGACATTAGCCACTATGGCTACACCTTC. Translated, it gives CASSQDWRDISHYGYTF.